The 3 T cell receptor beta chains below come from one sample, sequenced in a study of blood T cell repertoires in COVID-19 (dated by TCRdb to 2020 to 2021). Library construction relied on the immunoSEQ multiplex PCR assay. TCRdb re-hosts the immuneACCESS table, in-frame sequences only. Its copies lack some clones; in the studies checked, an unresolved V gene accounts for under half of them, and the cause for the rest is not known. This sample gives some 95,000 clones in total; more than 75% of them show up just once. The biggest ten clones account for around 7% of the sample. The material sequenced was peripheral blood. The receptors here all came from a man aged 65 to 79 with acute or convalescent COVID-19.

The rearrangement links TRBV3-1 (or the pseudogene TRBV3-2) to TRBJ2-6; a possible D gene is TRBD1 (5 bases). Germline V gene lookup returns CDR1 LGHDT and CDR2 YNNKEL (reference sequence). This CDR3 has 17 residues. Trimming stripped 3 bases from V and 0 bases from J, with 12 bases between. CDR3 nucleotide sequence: TGTGCCAGCAGCCAGACAGCTATAAGCTCTGGGGCCAACGTCCTGACTTTC. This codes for CASSQTAISSGANVLTF.

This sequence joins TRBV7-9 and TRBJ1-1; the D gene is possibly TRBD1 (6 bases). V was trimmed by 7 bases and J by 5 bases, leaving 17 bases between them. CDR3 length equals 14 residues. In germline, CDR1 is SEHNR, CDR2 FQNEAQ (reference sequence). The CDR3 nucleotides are TGTGCCAGCACCTCCCCGGGACAATGGACTGAAGCTTTCTTT. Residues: CASTSPGQWTEAFF.

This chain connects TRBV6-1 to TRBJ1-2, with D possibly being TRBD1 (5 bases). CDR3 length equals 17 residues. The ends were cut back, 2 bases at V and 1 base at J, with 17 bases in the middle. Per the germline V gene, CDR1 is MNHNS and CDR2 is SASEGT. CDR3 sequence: CASSERTGATLNYGYTF. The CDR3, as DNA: TGTGCCAGCAGTGAACGCACAGGAGCAACTCTTAACTATGGCTACACCTTC.